The present entry profiles one TCR beta chain with its context. Its antigen is unidentified. This entry is derived from a study of chemoradiotherapy in HPV16-positive cancers. Study results and limitations: The functional HPV-specific definition rests on just a couple of HPV16-positive patients.

Repertoires were generated with immunoSEQ multiplex PCR, while TCRdb's copy carries only in-frame clones and drops some. Here the sample spans approximately 12,000 clones, around 91% being singletons. The CDR3 spans 15 residues. V was pared by 1 base and J by 4 bases, with 5 bases of the junction left unmatched. Germline assignment: CDR1 LGHNA and CDR2 YNFKEQ. The rearrangement joins TRBV4-2 to TRBJ2-5, with 8 positions matching TRBD1. The TCR was taken from a human donor with HPV-associated anogenital cancer. The specimen was obtained from a patient who underwent chemoradiotherapy. The CDR3 DNA sequence: TGTGCCAGCAGCCAAGGGACAGGGTCCCGAGAGACCCAGTACTTC. Translation: CASSQGTGSRETQYF.